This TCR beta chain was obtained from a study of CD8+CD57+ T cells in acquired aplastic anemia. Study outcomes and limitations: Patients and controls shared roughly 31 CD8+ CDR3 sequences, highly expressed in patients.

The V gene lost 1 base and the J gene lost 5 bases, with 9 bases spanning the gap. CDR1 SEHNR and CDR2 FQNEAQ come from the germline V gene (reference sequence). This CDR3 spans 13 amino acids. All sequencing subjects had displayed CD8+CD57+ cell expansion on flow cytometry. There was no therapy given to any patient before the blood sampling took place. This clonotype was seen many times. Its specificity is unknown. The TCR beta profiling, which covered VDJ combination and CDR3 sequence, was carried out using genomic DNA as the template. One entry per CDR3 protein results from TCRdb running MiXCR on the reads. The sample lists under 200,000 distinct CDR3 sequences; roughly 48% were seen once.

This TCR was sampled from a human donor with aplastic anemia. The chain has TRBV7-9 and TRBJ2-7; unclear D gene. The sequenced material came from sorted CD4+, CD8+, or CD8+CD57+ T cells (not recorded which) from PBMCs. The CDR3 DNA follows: TGTGCCAGCAGCTTAGGAGACTCGGACGAGCAGTACTTC. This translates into CASSLGDSDEQYF.